The 6 T cell receptor beta chains given below trace back to one sample, sequenced in a study of blood T cell repertoires in COVID-19. Data came from immunoSEQ multiplex PCR; TCRdb stores just in-frame clones and leaves some out. The table lists about 82,000 clones, 85% to 90% of them singletons. Sequencing was done on a sample of PBMCs or T cells enriched from blood (not recorded which). The receptors come from a woman in her 50s with acute COVID-19.

The rearrangement uses TRBV19 and TRBJ2-1; weak D call: TRBD2 (6 bases). V shed 3 bases and J shed 1 base, with 13 bases lying between them. CDR1 is LNHDA and CDR2 is SQIVND in the germline V gene (reference sequence). This CDR3 comprises 16 residues. The CDR3 region has the DNA TGTGCCAGTAGTATGTCGGGCGGACTATCCTACAATGAGCAGTTCTTC. Encoded protein: CASSMSGGLSYNEQFF. Variable domain in full (rest from reference TRBV19 and TRBJ2-1): DGGITQSPKYLFRKEGQNVTLSCEQNLNHDAMYWYRQDPGQGLRLIYYSQIVNDFQKGDIAEGYSVSREKKESFPLTVTSAQKNPTAFYLCASSMSGGLSYNEQFFGPGTRLTVL.

This sequence joins TRBV4-1 and TRBJ2-1, with TRBD2 identical over 10 bases. Germline lookup yields CDR1 MGHRA and CDR2 YSYEKL. V lost 1 base and J lost 4; bases outside the gene matches: 4. The CDR3 contains 16 residues. CDR3: CASSQVSGRRYNEQFF. CDR3 DNA sequence: TGCGCCAGCAGCCAAGTTAGCGGGAGGCGGTACAATGAGCAGTTCTTC.

The chain uses TRBV7-2 and TRBJ2-5; 8 positions agree with TRBD2. V dropped 4 bases and J dropped 5; count of bases not matched to a gene: 6. CDR1 SGHTA and CDR2 FQGNSA come from the germline V gene. This CDR3 spans 14 amino acids. The CDR3 DNA sequence: TGTGCCAGCAGCTCCCGGGGCGGGAGGGAGACCCAGTACTTC. Protein sequence: CASSSRGGRETQYF.

The chain's CDR3 is CASSLFGTDYGGTF. In DNA, the CDR3 is TGTGCCAGCAGCCTCTTCGGGACAGATTATGGCGGGACCTTC. The V gene is TRBV6-5, the J gene TRBJ1-2; 7 bases fit TRBD1. The length of the CDR3 is 14 residues. V was clipped by 6 bases and J by 14 bases; unmatched bases: 18. Germline-derived CDR1 and CDR2 are MNHEY and SVGAGI.

The chain links TRBV6-5 to TRBJ2-7, with 7 bases that match TRBD1. The CDR3 runs 14 residues. With 5 bases clipped from V and 6 bases from J, the junction kept 10 bases outside the gene matches. Germline CDR1 is MNHEY and CDR2 is SVGAGI. CDR3 region: CASSPLRGQGEQYF. The CDR3, as DNA: TGTGCCAGCAGTCCCTTGAGGGGGCAGGGCGAGCAGTACTTC.

Comments on this clone: Other DNA sequences in the sample encode the same CDR3. In DNA form, the CDR3 reads TGTGCCAGCAGCTTGCGCTACGAGCAGTACTTC. Protein product: CASSLRYEQYF. The chain couples TRBV5-6 to TRBJ2-7; D unresolved. The CDR3 totals 11 residues. Trimming pared 1 base from V and 3 bases from J, leaving 2 bases between. Germline V gene sequence: CDR1 SGHDT, CDR2 YYEEEE.